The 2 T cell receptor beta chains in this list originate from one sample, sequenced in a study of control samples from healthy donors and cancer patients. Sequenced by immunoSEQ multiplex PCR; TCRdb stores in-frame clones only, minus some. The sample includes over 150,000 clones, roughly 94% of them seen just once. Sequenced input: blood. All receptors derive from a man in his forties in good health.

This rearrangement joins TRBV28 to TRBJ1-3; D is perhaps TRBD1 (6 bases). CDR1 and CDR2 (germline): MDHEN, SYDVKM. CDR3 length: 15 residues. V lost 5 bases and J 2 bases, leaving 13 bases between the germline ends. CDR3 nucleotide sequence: TGTGCCAGCAGTCCCCAACAGGGTCCTGGAAACACCATATATTTT. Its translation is CASSPQQGPGNTIYF.

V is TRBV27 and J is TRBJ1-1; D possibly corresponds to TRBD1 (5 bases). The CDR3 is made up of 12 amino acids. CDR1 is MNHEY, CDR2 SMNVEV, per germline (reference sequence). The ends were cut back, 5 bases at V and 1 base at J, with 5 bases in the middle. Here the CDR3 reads CASSTGNTEAFF. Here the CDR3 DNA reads TGTGCCAGCAGTACAGGGAACACTGAAGCTTTCTTT.